Listed below are T cell receptor beta chains from one sample, sequenced in a study of T cell repertoires in ileal Crohn's disease. The protocol was immunoSEQ multiplex PCR, while the TCRdb copy is restricted to in-frame clones and leaves out a portion. This table holds about 62,000 clones, roughly 91% found once. The source material was ileal tissue. Receptors were obtained from an adult with Crohn's disease. Both conserved end residues are part of each CDR3. Fields, in order: clone size, D gene, J gene, V gene, CDR3 DNA, CDR3 protein. D genes are given only for firm matches. For some rows the clone size is stated as once, few or many, or as a class when expanded; others skip it.

>-|-|TRBJ2-5|TRBV27
TGTGCCAGCAGTTTCCGACCTCGTTCAGGACTTCTTTCGGAGACCCAGTACTTC
CASSFRPRSGLLSETQYF
>-|-|TRBJ1-2|TRBV28
TGTGCCAGCGGACAGAACTATGGCTACACCTTC
CASGQNYGYTF
>-|TRBD1|TRBJ1-3|TRBV2
TGTGCCAGCAGTCTCGCCGGGACAGGAACTGGAAACACCATATATTTT
CASSLAGTGTGNTIYF
>-|TRBD2|TRBJ2-5|TRBV6-1
TGTGCCAGCAGTCTGAGGACTAGTGGGGAGGAGACCCAGTACTTC
CASSLRTSGEETQYF
>-|TRBD1|TRBJ2-7|TRBV5-1
TGCGCCAGCAGCCCAGGGACAGCTCTCACCTACGAGCAGTACTTC
CASSPGTALTYEQYF
>-|TRBD1|TRBJ1-5|TRBV7-2
TGTGCCAGCAGCTTGGACAGGGGGCAAGAGAACCAGCATTTT
CASSLDRGQENQHF
>-|-|TRBJ1-4|TRBV28
TGTGCCAGCAGTGTTCGAGATGCAACTAATGAAAAACTGTTTTTT
CASSVRDATNEKLFF
>-|TRBD2|TRBJ2-7|TRBV5-4
TGTGCCAGCAGCCAAGGACTAGCGGGTAGTACCTACGAGCAGTACTTC
CASSQGLAGSTYEQYF
>-|-|TRBJ1-1|TRBV18
TGTGCCAGCTCACCAACAGCTAACACTGAAGCTTTCTTT
CASSPTANTEAFF
>-|-|TRBJ1-2|TRBV19
TGTGCCAGTAGTGTTACAGCGGACTATGGCTACACCTTC
CASSVTADYGYTF
>-|-|TRBJ2-1|TRBV5-1
TGCGCCAGCAGCTTGCAGGGATTGGAGCAGTTCTTC
CASSLQGLEQFF
>-|-|TRBJ1-1|TRBV19
TGTGCCAGTAGGACAGGCTACAACACTGAAGCTTTCTTT
CASRTGYNTEAFF
>-|TRBD2|TRBJ2-7|TRBV7-2
TGTGCCAGCAGCTTTCTAGCGGGAGTATACGAGCAGTACTTC
CASSFLAGVYEQYF
>-|TRBD2|TRBJ2-1|TRBV4-3
TGCGCCAGCAGCCGTACTGGGACTAGCGGCTACAATGAGCAGTTCTTC
CASSRTGTSGYNEQFF
>-|-|TRBJ2-7|TRBV28
TGTGCCAGCAGTTTACCAGGGAACGAGCAGTACTTC
CASSLPGNEQYF
>-|-|TRBJ1-3|TRBV28
TGTGCCAGCAGCCCGCGGGGGGGTAACGGCGGAAACACCATATATTTT
CASSPRGGNGGNTIYF
>-|-|TRBJ1-2|TRBV29-1
TGCAGCGTTGGGGGCCCACCATCTCTTAACTATGGCTACACCTTC
CSVGGPPSLNYGYTF
>-|-|TRBJ1-3|TRBV5-5
TGTGCCAGCAGCTTGGTTGGAGGCTCTGGAAACACCATATATTTT
CASSLVGGSGNTIYF
>-|-|TRBJ2-5|TRBV19
TGTGCCAGTAGTATTGTAGTAAAAGAGACCCAGTACTTC
CASSIVVKETQYF
>-|-|TRBJ2-2|TRBV18
TGTGCCAGCTCACCATATGTAACGAGCACCGGGGAGCTGTTTTTT
CASSPYVTSTGELFF
>few|-|TRBJ1-5|TRBV28
TGTGCCAGCAGTTTATTGGGAAAGGGGCAGCCCCAGCATTTT
CASSLLGKGQPQHF
>-|-|TRBJ1-1|TRBV25-1
TGTGCCAGCAGTGAATCAGGGTGGCACACTGAAGCTTTCTTT
CASSESGWHTEAFF
>-|-|TRBJ1-5|TRBV5-1
TGCGCCAGCAGCCAGGAAGCAGGTTTTAATCAGCCCCAGCATTTT
CASSQEAGFNQPQHF
>-|TRBD1|TRBJ1-3|TRBV5-6
TGTGCCAGCAGCTTGGATCCAGGGGGTCGGACTGGAAACACCATATATTTT
CASSLDPGGRTGNTIYF
>-|-|TRBJ2-2|TRBV6-1
TGTGCCAGCAGTTCGACAGACTCGAACACCGGGGAGCTGTTTTTT
CASSSTDSNTGELFF
>-|-|TRBJ2-5|TRBV7-6
TGTGCCACCATCGACAGAGCTCACATCCAAGAGACCCAGTACTTC
CATIDRAHIQETQYF
>-|TRBD1|TRBJ1-1|TRBV19
TGTGCCAGTAGTATAGCGAGACAGGGCCTGAACACTGAAGCTTTCTTT
CASSIARQGLNTEAFF
>-|TRBD2|TRBJ2-3|TRBV18
TGTGCCAGCTCACCAAGGGGAGCGGGGACTAGCACAGATACGCAGTATTTT
CASSPRGAGTSTDTQYF
>-|TRBD1|TRBJ2-7|TRBV5-6
TGTGCCAGCAGCGACGGGACAGGGGCGGACGAGCAGTACTTC
CASSDGTGADEQYF
>-|-|TRBJ1-1|TRBV7-9
TGTGCCAGCAGCCTCTATACTTCAACTGAAGCTTTCTTT
CASSLYTSTEAFF
>-|-|TRBJ1-2|TRBV6-5
TGTGCCAGCAGTTTTACCCCTGCTTCAGGCTATGGCTACACCTTC
CASSFTPASGYGYTF
>-|-|TRBJ1-1|TRBV5-6
TGTGCCAGCAGCTTTTCCCGATACTTGAACACTGAAGCTTTCTTT
CASSFSRYLNTEAFF
>-|-|TRBJ1-5|TRBV28
TGTGCCAGCAGTTCAACCACAGGCAATCAGCCCCAGCATTTT
CASSSTTGNQPQHF
>-|-|TRBJ2-5|TRBV25-1
TGTGCCAGCAGTGATGACAGGCAACAAGAGACCCAGTACTTC
CASSDDRQQETQYF
>-|TRBD2|TRBJ2-7|TRBV7-9
TGTGCCAGCAGCCCGAGCGGGGACGAGCAGTACTTC
CASSPSGDEQYF
>-|TRBD1|TRBJ1-2|TRBV5-6
TGTGCCAGCAGCATACGGGACAGCGGCTACACCTTC
CASSIRDSGYTF
>-|-|TRBJ1-2|TRBV7-2
TGTGCCAGCAGCCTCATGCTATATGGCTACACCTTC
CASSLMLYGYTF
>-|-|TRBJ1-1|TRBV29-1
TGCAGCGTTGAGAGTCCGAACACTGAAGCTTTCTTT
CSVESPNTEAFF
>once|-|TRBJ2-1|TRBV2
TGTGCCAGCATCGAGACCGGGACATTCTCCTACAATGAGCAGTTCTTC
CASIETGTFSYNEQFF
>-|TRBD2|TRBJ2-1|TRBV6-1
TGTGCCAGCAGTGAAGCCGAGGGACTAGCGTACTATGAGCAGTTCTTC
CASSEAEGLAYYEQFF
>-|TRBD1|TRBJ1-2|TRBV20-1
TGCAGCACAGGGGAATCTGGCTACACCTTC
CSTGESGYTF
>-|TRBD1|TRBJ1-2|TRBV6-1
TGTGCCAGCAGTGACACAGGGGGCACCAACTATGGCTACACCTTC
CASSDTGGTNYGYTF
>-|TRBD1|TRBJ2-2|TRBV27
TGTGCCAGCAGTCCCATCCAGGGGGACACCGGGGAGCTGTTTTTT
CASSPIQGDTGELFF
>-|-|TRBJ1-5|TRBV7-2
TGTGCCAGCAGCTTAGGGCAGCGTAATCAGCCCCAGCATTTT
CASSLGQRNQPQHF
>-|TRBD1|TRBJ1-1|TRBV5-1
TGCGCCAGCAGCTCGGCCGGGACAGGGAATACTGAAGCTTTCTTT
CASSSAGTGNTEAFF
>-|TRBD1|TRBJ1-1|TRBV6-5
TGTGCCAGCAGAATAAACAGGGGTTCCACTGAAGCTTTCTTT
CASRINRGSTEAFF
>-|-|TRBJ2-1|TRBV30
TGTGCCTGGAGCCGAGGCCCCTCACTAGCCGATGAGCAGTTCTTC
CAWSRGPSLADEQFF
>-|-|TRBJ2-3|TRBV5-4
TGTGCCAGCAGCCGTCTTTCCACAAGCACAGATACGCAGTATTTT
CASSRLSTSTDTQYF
>few|TRBD1|TRBJ1-5|TRBV4-3
TGCGCCAGCAGCCAGTGGACAGGGGGCGATCAGCCCCAGCATTTT
CASSQWTGGDQPQHF
>once|-|TRBJ1-6|TRBV6-1
TGTGCCAGCAGTGAAGCGAGGACAAGGTATGCACCCCTCCACTTT
CASSEARTRYAPLHF
>-|-|TRBJ2-4|TRBV14
TGTGCCAGCAGCCAAGATGTCAGTCAAAACATTCAGTACTTC
CASSQDVSQNIQYF
>-|TRBD1|TRBJ1-5|TRBV19
TGTGCCAGTAGTATACAGGCGGGACAGGGAGGTGGGCCCCAGCATTTT
CASSIQAGQGGGPQHF